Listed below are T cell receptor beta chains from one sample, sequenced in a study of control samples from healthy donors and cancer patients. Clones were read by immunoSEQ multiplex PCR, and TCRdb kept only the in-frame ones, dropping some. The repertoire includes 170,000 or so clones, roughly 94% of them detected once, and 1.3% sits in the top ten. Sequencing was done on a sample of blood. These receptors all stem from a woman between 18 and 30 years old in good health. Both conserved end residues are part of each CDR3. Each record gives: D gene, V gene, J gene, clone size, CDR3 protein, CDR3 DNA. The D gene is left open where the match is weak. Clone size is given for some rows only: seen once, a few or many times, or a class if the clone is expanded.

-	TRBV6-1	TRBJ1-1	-	CASSEFSQPNTEAFF	TGTGCCAGCAGTGAATTTTCTCAGCCGAACACTGAAGCTTTCTTT
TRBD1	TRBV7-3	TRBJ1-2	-	CASSLLGLRGDRGLTGYTF	TGTGCCAGCAGCTTACTGGGGCTACGAGGGGACAGGGGACTGACTGGCTACACCTTC
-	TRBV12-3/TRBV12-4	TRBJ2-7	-	CASSQTGYEQYF	TGTGCCAGCAGTCAGACAGGCTACGAGCAGTACTTC
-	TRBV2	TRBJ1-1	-	CASSLTAMNTEAFF	TGTGCCAGCAGTTTGACAGCTATGAACACTGAAGCTTTCTTT
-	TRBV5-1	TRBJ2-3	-	CASSFSRNTDTQYF	TGCGCCAGCAGCTTCAGCAGAAACACAGATACGCAGTATTTT
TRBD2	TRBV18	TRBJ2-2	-	CASSPPLAVNTGELFF	TGTGCCAGCTCACCACCCCTAGCGGTCAACACCGGGGAGCTGTTTTTT
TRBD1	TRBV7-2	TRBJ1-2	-	CASRGQVFNYGYTF	TGTGCCAGCAGGGGACAGGTTTTTAACTATGGCTACACCTTC
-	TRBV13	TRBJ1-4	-	CASSLGRRGLEEKLFF	TGTGCCAGCAGCTTAGGCCGTAGGGGCCTCGAAGAAAAACTGTTTTTT
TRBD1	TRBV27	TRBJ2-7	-	CASKDRGLYEQYF	TGTGCCAGCAAGGACAGGGGGCTATACGAGCAGTACTTC
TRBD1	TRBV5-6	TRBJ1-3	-	CASSLGTGIVYF	TGTGCCAGCAGCTTAGGGACAGGGATCGTATATTTT
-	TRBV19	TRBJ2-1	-	CASSIGGGRFSYNEQFF	TGTGCCAGTAGTATAGGAGGAGGCAGATTCTCCTACAATGAGCAGTTCTTC
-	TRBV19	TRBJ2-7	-	CASSIETGLSYEQYF	TGTGCCAGTAGTATAGAGACGGGCTTATCCTACGAGCAGTACTTC
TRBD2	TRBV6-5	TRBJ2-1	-	CASSQGLAEQFF	TGTGCCAGCAGTCAGGGACTAGCGGAGCAGTTCTTC
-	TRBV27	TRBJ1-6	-	CASRVIAGSPLHF	TGTGCCAGCAGGGTCATCGCAGGTTCACCCCTCCACTTT
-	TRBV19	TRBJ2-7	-	CASSIRASRSYEQYF	TGTGCCAGTAGTATTCGGGCTAGCAGAAGTTACGAGCAGTACTTC
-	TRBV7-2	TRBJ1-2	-	CASSRGEGWGYTF	TGTGCCAGCAGCCGAGGAGAGGGCTGGGGCTACACCTTC
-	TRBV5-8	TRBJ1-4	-	CASSRGGSGTKLFF	TGTGCCAGCAGCCGCGGGGGTAGCGGGACGAAACTGTTTTTT
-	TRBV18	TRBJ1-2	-	CASSPSGGAGGYTF	TGTGCCAGCTCACCATCCGGGGGGGCGGGCGGCTACACCTTC
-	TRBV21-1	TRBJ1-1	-	CASSNLAEAFF	TGTGCCAGCAGCAACTTGGCTGAAGCTTTCTTT
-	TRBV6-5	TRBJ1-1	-	CASRPQTGNTEAFF	TGTGCCAGCAGACCACAGACAGGGAACACTGAAGCTTTCTTT
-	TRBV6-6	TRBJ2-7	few	CASSPTRSEQYF	TGTGCCAGCAGTCCTACTAGATCCGAGCAGTACTTC
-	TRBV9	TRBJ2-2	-	CASSAGGYTGELFF	TGTGCCAGCAGCGCGGGGGGCTACACCGGGGAGCTGTTTTTT
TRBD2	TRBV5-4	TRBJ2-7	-	CASSRGLAVGGEQYF	TGTGCCAGCAGCCGGGGACTAGCGGTCGGGGGCGAGCAGTACTTC
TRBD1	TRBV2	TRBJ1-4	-	CASSGDRVAEKLFF	TGTGCCAGCAGTGGTGACAGGGTTGCAGAAAAACTGTTTTTT
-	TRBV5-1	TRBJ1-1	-	CASSSHLGTGVSWMNTEAFF	TGCGCCAGCAGCTCTCACCTGGGAACAGGCGTTTCGTGGATGAACACTGAAGCTTTCTTT